The table lists the clone carrying this TCR beta chain with a few counts. All of the isolated RNA was reverse transcribed, so expressed TCRB transcripts were sequenced. Produced via immunoSEQ multiplex PCR; TCRdb's table is partial and in-frame only. The sample holds 200,000 to 250,000 clones; over 65% are singletons and the top ten take around 0.05%. The data were obtained in a study of beta chain features in type 1 diabetes. This clonotype was sampled from a man aged 25-45 years in good health. The sequencing sample was made of naive CD4+ T cells from blood.

This CDR3 reads CSGSRGETQYF. CDR3 sequence (DNA): TGCAGCGGATCAAGGGGCGAGACCCAGTACTTC. The chain joins TRBV29-1 to TRBJ2-5, with D perhaps TRBD1 (5 bases). V was shortened by 7 bases and J by 5 bases, with 11 bases between the two germline ends. Germline CDR1 SQVTM, CDR2 ANQGSEA. This CDR3 contains 11 residues.